These T cell receptor beta chains were read from a single sample in a study of response to subunit inactivated influenza vaccine. From the RT-PCR reads, TCRdb called clonotypes with MiXCR, one entry per CDR3 protein. The sample contains a few hundred thousand distinct CDR3 sequences, about 10% of which appear only once. The same sample was also studied in work on T cells expressing NK-cell markers.

The sample in question was PBMCs from blood, obtained on the day of vaccination. The source is a man aged 45-65 years who received an inactivated influenza vaccine. Each CDR3 is given with its conserved first and last residue. A D gene is named only where the DNA matches it firmly. A row's size may be missing; if present it is once, few, many or a size class.

length: 15
V: TRBV20-1
J: TRBJ2-5
size: few
D: TRBD2
DNA: TGCAGTGCAACCGGGACTAGCGGGGGGGGAGAGACCCAGTACTTC
CDR3: CSATGTSGGGETQYF

length: 14
V: TRBV18
J: TRBJ2-5
size: few
D: .
DNA: TGTGCCAGCTCAGGGCGGAGCACACAAGAGACCCAGTACTTC
CDR3: CASSGRSTQETQYF

length: 18
V: TRBV2
J: TRBJ2-5
size: many
D: .
DNA: TGTGCCAGCAGTTTCCTAGTGGTGGGCCAGGGCCAACAAGAGACCCAGTACTTC
CDR3: CASSFLVVGQGQQETQYF

length: 10
V: TRBV20-1
J: TRBJ2-5
size: few
D: .
DNA: TGCAGTGTATCCGGGGAGACCCAGTACTTC
CDR3: CSVSGETQYF

length: 16
V: TRBV4-3
J: TRBJ2-2
size: many
D: .
DNA: TGCGCCAGCAGCCTGTACAGGCCCCCGAACACCGGGGAGCTGTTTTTT
CDR3: CASSLYRPPNTGELFF

length: 16
V: TRBV5-4
J: TRBJ2-2
size: .
D: TRBD1
DNA: TGTGCCAGCAGCGTGGGACAGGGGGGTATCACCGGGGAGCTGTTTTTT
CDR3: CASSVGQGGITGELFF

length: 14
V: TRBV20-1
J: TRBJ2-7
size: .
D: TRBD2
DNA: TGCAGTGCCCAACTAGCGGGGGGCACCTACGAGCAGTACTTC
CDR3: CSAQLAGGTYEQYF

length: 13
V: TRBV20-1
J: TRBJ2-1
size: few
D: .
DNA: TGCAGTGCTAGAGTAGGCCTCTCGGATGAGCAGTTCTTC
CDR3: CSARVGLSDEQFF

length: 14
V: TRBV5-1
J: TRBJ2-3
size: few
D: TRBD2
DNA: TGCGCCAGCATTGCGGGGGGCGGCACAGATACGCAGTATTTT
CDR3: CASIAGGGTDTQYF

length: 14
V: TRBV4-2
J: TRBJ1-1
size: .
D: .
DNA: TGTGCCAGCAGCCTGAAAGGGGAACGGACTGAAGCTTTCTTT
CDR3: CASSLKGERTEAFF

length: 16
V: TRBV20-1
J: TRBJ2-1
size: .
D: TRBD2
DNA: TGCAGTGCTAGGGCCAGGCTAGCGGGAGGGCCCGGGGAGCAGTTCTTC
CDR3: CSARARLAGGPGEQFF

length: 15
V: TRBV12-3/TRBV12-4
J: TRBJ2-3
size: .
D: TRBD2
DNA: TGTGCCAGCAGCCGACTAGCACCGGGCACAGATACGCAGTATTTT
CDR3: CASSRLAPGTDTQYF

length: 16
V: TRBV29-1
J: TRBJ2-3
size: many
D: TRBD2
DNA: TGCAGCGCAGAAAGGGGACTAGCGGGGGGGCAAGGTACGCAGTATTTT
CDR3: CSAERGLAGGQGTQYF

length: 16
V: TRBV5-1
J: TRBJ2-1
size: many
D: TRBD2
DNA: TGCGCCAGCAGCTTCAAACGGGAGGGGGTTTACAATGAGCAGTTCTTC
CDR3: CASSFKREGVYNEQFF

length: 15
V: TRBV27
J: TRBJ1-5
size: few
D: .
DNA: TGTGCCAGCAGTAATCGACTGAATAGCAATCAGCCCCAGCATTTT
CDR3: CASSNRLNSNQPQHF

length: 18
V: TRBV6-2/TRBV6-3
J: TRBJ2-1
size: many
D: TRBD1
DNA: TGTGCCAGCAGTTACTCGACGCTGTTCCTGGACAGGGACAATGAGCAGTTCTTC
CDR3: CASSYSTLFLDRDNEQFF

length: 14
V: TRBV27
J: TRBJ1-1
size: many
D: TRBD1
DNA: TGTGCCAGCTGGACAGGGGATTGGAACACTGAAGCTTTCTTT
CDR3: CASWTGDWNTEAFF

length: 15
V: TRBV7-2
J: TRBJ1-5
size: .
D: TRBD1
DNA: TGTGCCAGCAGCCCACAGGGGTTGAGGAATCAGCCCCAGCATTTT
CDR3: CASSPQGLRNQPQHF

length: 15
V: TRBV12-3/TRBV12-4
J: TRBJ1-1
size: many
D: .
DNA: TGTGCCAGCAGTCTCAGGGTTCCGGGACACACTGAAGCTTTCTTT
CDR3: CASSLRVPGHTEAFF

length: 12
V: TRBV3-1
J: TRBJ1-2
size: many
D: .
DNA: TGTGCCAGCAGCCAAGGCCAAGGTGGCTACACCTTC
CDR3: CASSQGQGGYTF

length: 14
V: TRBV4-1
J: TRBJ2-3
size: few
D: .
DNA: TGCGCCAGCAGCCGGCCCGGGGGACTTGGTACGCAGTATTTT
CDR3: CASSRPGGLGTQYF

length: 15
V: TRBV6-5
J: TRBJ2-7
size: many
D: TRBD2
DNA: TGTGCCAGCAGTTACTCAACTAGCGGAACCTACGAGCAGTACTTC
CDR3: CASSYSTSGTYEQYF

length: 15
V: TRBV5-1
J: TRBJ2-1
size: few
D: TRBD2
DNA: TGCGCCAGCACCGAGACTAGCGGGCCCTACAATGAGCAGTTCTTC
CDR3: CASTETSGPYNEQFF

length: 13
V: TRBV28
J: TRBJ1-2
size: .
D: .
DNA: TGTGCCAGCAGTTTGGGAAGCAGCTATGGCTACACCTTC
CDR3: CASSLGSSYGYTF

length: 12
V: TRBV20-1
J: TRBJ1-1
size: few
D: .
DNA: TGCAGTGTCTGGGGGGGAAACACTGAAGCTTTCTTT
CDR3: CSVWGGNTEAFF

length: 13
V: TRBV15
J: TRBJ1-1
size: few
D: .
DNA: TGTGCCACCAGCAGAGATGAGGGGACTGAAGCTTTCTTT
CDR3: CATSRDEGTEAFF

length: 18
V: TRBV6-1
J: TRBJ2-1
size: few
D: .
DNA: TGTGCCAGCCGTCCGGAATTTAGGGCCAGCGAGCCCTACAATGAGCAGTTCTTC
CDR3: CASRPEFRASEPYNEQFF

length: 13
V: TRBV6-2/TRBV6-3
J: TRBJ2-5
size: .
D: .
DNA: TGTGCCAGCAGCTCGCCGGGACGGGAGACCCAGTACTTC
CDR3: CASSSPGRETQYF

length: 18
V: TRBV14
J: TRBJ2-6
size: .
D: TRBD1
DNA: TGTGCCAGCAGCCAGCGCGCAGGGGGCGCGGCTGGGGCCAACGTCCTGACTTTC
CDR3: CASSQRAGGAAGANVLTF

length: 13
V: TRBV29-1
J: TRBJ1-1
size: .
D: .
DNA: TGCAGCGTTCTCGGGACACAGAACACTGAAGCTTTCTTT
CDR3: CSVLGTQNTEAFF

length: 13
V: TRBV12-3/TRBV12-4
J: TRBJ2-7
size: many
D: .
DNA: TGTGCCAGCCAAAGGGGTTCACTCTACGAGCAGTACTTC
CDR3: CASQRGSLYEQYF

length: 14
V: TRBV20-1
J: TRBJ1-1
size: .
D: .
DNA: TGCAGTGCGTCGAGGGGAGAAGTGAACACTGAAGCTTTCTTT
CDR3: CSASRGEVNTEAFF

length: 12
V: TRBV20-1
J: TRBJ2-3
size: many
D: TRBD1
DNA: TGCAGTGCTAGACAGGGGGTGGGTACGCAGTATTTT
CDR3: CSARQGVGTQYF

length: 16
V: TRBV28
J: TRBJ2-5
size: few
D: TRBD2
DNA: TGTGCCAGCAGTTTATTGGAACTAGCGGGAGGAGAGACCCAGTACTTC
CDR3: CASSLLELAGGETQYF

length: 21
V: TRBV6-2/TRBV6-3
J: TRBJ2-7
size: .
D: .
DNA: TGTGCCAGCAGTTACCGGGGTGGGGGGGGCGCAACTGTCGGTCTTGGCTACGAGCAGTACTTC
CDR3: CASSYRGGGGATVGLGYEQYF

length: 15
V: TRBV27
J: TRBJ2-7
size: few
D: TRBD1
DNA: TGTGCCAGCAGAACCGACAGGGTGCCCTCCTACGAGCAGTACTTC
CDR3: CASRTDRVPSYEQYF

length: 14
V: TRBV2
J: TRBJ2-5
size: .
D: TRBD1
DNA: TGTGCCAGCAGTGAACAGGGGGCGTGGGAGACCCAGTACTTC
CDR3: CASSEQGAWETQYF

length: 20
V: TRBV20-1
J: TRBJ2-2
size: few
D: TRBD2
DNA: TGCAGTGCTAGAGTATCCCTAGCGGGAGAGAAATTCGCGAACACCGGGGAGCTGTTTTTT
CDR3: CSARVSLAGEKFANTGELFF

length: 15
V: TRBV4-2
J: TRBJ2-2
size: few
D: .
DNA: TGTGCCAGCAGCCCACAAGATACCCGGGCCGGGGAGCTGTTTTTT
CDR3: CASSPQDTRAGELFF

length: 17
V: TRBV15
J: TRBJ2-7
size: .
D: TRBD1
DNA: TGTGCCACCAGCAGAGATTCGGGACAGGGGTCTCTCTACGAGCAGTACTTC
CDR3: CATSRDSGQGSLYEQYF

length: 14
V: TRBV7-2
J: TRBJ2-5
size: .
D: .
DNA: TGTGCCAGCAAGATGCGGACGGTGTATGAAACCCAGTACTTC
CDR3: CASKMRTVYETQYF

length: 14
V: TRBV12-3/TRBV12-4
J: TRBJ1-5
size: .
D: .
DNA: TGTGCCAGCAGTTCGCAGGGGATCGGGCAGCCCCAGCATTTT
CDR3: CASSSQGIGQPQHF

length: 15
V: TRBV5-5
J: TRBJ2-1
size: few
D: TRBD1
DNA: TGTGCCAGCAGCTTATCGAGACAGGGGTCCGGTGAGCAGTTCTTC
CDR3: CASSLSRQGSGEQFF

length: 14
V: TRBV19
J: TRBJ2-7
size: many
D: TRBD1
DNA: TGTGCCAGTAGTATTCGGGACAGGGACTACGAGCAGTACTTC
CDR3: CASSIRDRDYEQYF

length: 16
V: TRBV5-1
J: TRBJ1-2
size: .
D: .
DNA: TGCGCCAGCAGCTGGATAAGCCGCGGGACAATTAGGGGCTACACCTTC
CDR3: CASSWISRGTIRGYTF

length: 15
V: TRBV7-2
J: TRBJ2-5
size: many
D: TRBD1
DNA: TGTGCCAGCAGGGAAGGACAGGGGGCTTTTGAGACCCAGTACTTC
CDR3: CASREGQGAFETQYF

length: 13
V: TRBV30
J: TRBJ2-3
size: .
D: .
DNA: TGTGCCTGGAGTTTAGGTTGGACAGATACGCAGTATTTT
CDR3: CAWSLGWTDTQYF

length: 15
V: TRBV10-3
J: TRBJ2-4
size: .
D: .
DNA: TGTGCCATCAGTGACCCAGGGACAGCCAAAAACATTCAGTACTTC
CDR3: CAISDPGTAKNIQYF

length: 13
V: TRBV5-1
J: TRBJ2-3
size: .
D: .
DNA: TGCGCCAGCAGCGCGGACCATACAGATACGCAGTATTTT
CDR3: CASSADHTDTQYF

length: 14
V: TRBV20-1
J: TRBJ2-5
size: .
D: .
DNA: TGCAGTGCTAGAGTTGGGGGGTACCAAGAGACCCAGTACTTC
CDR3: CSARVGGYQETQYF

length: 15
V: TRBV12-3/TRBV12-4
J: TRBJ2-3
size: few
D: TRBD2
DNA: TGTGCCAGCAGGTCCCTAGCGGGAGCAGCAGATACGCAGTATTTT
CDR3: CASRSLAGAADTQYF

length: 14
V: TRBV6-5
J: TRBJ2-2
size: .
D: .
DNA: TGTGCCAGCAGTTATGGCACAGGGTCCGGGGAGCTGTTTTTT
CDR3: CASSYGTGSGELFF

length: 14
V: TRBV10-3
J: TRBJ2-2
size: .
D: .
DNA: TGTGCCATCAAAAGGGAAGAGGGCACCGGGGAGCTGTTTTTT
CDR3: CAIKREEGTGELFF

length: 16
V: TRBV20-1
J: TRBJ2-7
size: .
D: TRBD1
DNA: TGCAGTGCTAGAGTTTCTACCCGGGACAGGTCCTACGAGCAGTACTTC
CDR3: CSARVSTRDRSYEQYF

length: 14
V: TRBV5-1
J: TRBJ2-5
size: many
D: TRBD1
DNA: TGCGCCAGCAGTCTCGACAGGGTCGCGAAGACCCAGTACTTC
CDR3: CASSLDRVAKTQYF

length: 13
V: TRBV7-9
J: TRBJ2-3
size: many
D: .
DNA: TGTGCCAGCAGCCGTGGGAACTGGGATACGCAGTATTTT
CDR3: CASSRGNWDTQYF

length: 13
V: TRBV3-1
J: TRBJ1-1
size: few
D: .
DNA: TGTGCCAGCAGCGGGGGGGCCGGGACTGAAGCTTTCTTT
CDR3: CASSGGAGTEAFF

length: 19
V: TRBV5-1
J: TRBJ2-1
size: few
D: TRBD2
DNA: TGCGCCAGCAGCTTGGGGGGACTAGCAGGCCCTAGCTCCTACAATGAGCAGTTCTTC
CDR3: CASSLGGLAGPSSYNEQFF

length: 17
V: TRBV5-1
J: TRBJ2-6
size: .
D: .
DNA: TGCGCCAGCAGCTTGGAGATAGACATATCTGGGGCCAACGTCCTGACTTTC
CDR3: CASSLEIDISGANVLTF